This T cell receptor beta chain was recovered during a study of T-cell reconstitution after alpha-beta-depleted transplantation in children (dated by TCRdb to 2015 to 2016). Regarding the research as a whole: T-cell immune reconstitution after TCRalphabeta/CD19-depleted allogeneic hematopoietic cell transplantation in children was quantitatively tracked in the study by means of TCR repertoire profiling. Study-wide findings and limitations: Apparently early alphabetaT-cell count recovery about two months after transplant reportedly relied on only several hundred rapidly expanded clones derived from non-depleted graft cells. The frequencies of hyperexpanded clones fell over the following months, and after one year, T-cell counts and TCRbeta diversity were mostly attributed to newly produced T cells. The high TCRbeta diversity at day 60 in some patients was ascribed to recipient T cells and intrathymic progenitors that had survived conditioning.

The library was generated by PCR. Sequencing used an Illumina HiSeq 2500. TCR libraries were prepared with molecular barcoding, using unique molecular identifiers to normalize TCRbeta repertoire quantification. The raw public data were reprocessed by TCRdb itself: fastp quality trimming at Q25, MiXCR clonotype calling, in-frame beta chains only. Each entry merges the rows of one CDR3 protein and shows their most common DNA and genes. For this sample there are approximately 97,000 distinct CDR3 sequences; approximately 8% appear just once. The ten largest account for roughly 15% of the sample. By how much of the sample it makes up, this clonotype is medium-sized (0.01 to 0.1%). The antigen it recognizes is unknown. The input lacks base qualities; no much larger clone sits a single base away. Including cysteine and phenylalanine, the CDR3 has 15 amino acids. Solely the CDR3 DNA is kept, with 45 bases framed from the first base. V drops 1 base and J drops 7 bases, leaving 17 bases in between. As encoded in the germline V gene (reference sequence), CDR1 is DFQATT while CDR2 is SNEGSKA.

This specimen's treatment or condition label, interpreted: allogeneic hematopoietic cell transplantation with graft depleted of TCRalphabeta T cells and CD19 B cells. The children who served as transplant recipients had been given grafts of TCRalphabeta/CD19-depleted allogeneic hematopoietic cells. The clonotype was recovered from a boy aged 2-9 years with acute lymphoblastic leukemia, due to receive a stem cell transplant. The material sequenced was PBMCs, taken before TCRalphabeta/CD19-depleted stem cell transplant. The chain uses TRBV20-1 and TRBJ1-5; TRBD1 is a possible D gene, resting on 6 matching bases. The nucleotide sequence is TGCAGTGCTAGAGCCCAGGGAGGGGGTAGACAGCCCCAGCATTTT. The translation is CSARAQGGGRQPQHF.